Listed below are T cell receptor beta chains from one sample, sequenced in a study of CD4 and CD8 cells across lung adenocarcinoma regions. TCRdb analysed the PCR reads with MiXCR anew, one entry per CDR3 protein. This table has around 20,000 distinct CDR3 sequences, roughly 46% appearing once. Material: CD4+ T cells from the margin of a lung tumor. The receptors were gathered from a male donor with lung adenocarcinoma. The CD4 and CD8 labels of this study may be unreliable. CDR3s include the opening cysteine and the closing phenylalanine or tryptophan. D genes are given only for firm matches. Clone size is given for some rows only: seen once, a few or many times, or a class if the clone is expanded.

abundance: -; v_gene: TRBV6-1; j_gene: TRBJ2-7; d_gene: -; CDR3aa: CASSKRGTYEQYF; CDR3nt: TGTGCCAGCTCGAAGAGGGGGACCTACGAGCAGTACTTC
abundance: many; v_gene: TRBV6-1; j_gene: TRBJ2-1; d_gene: -; CDR3aa: CASTANLRLGEQFF; CDR3nt: TGTGCCAGCACAGCCAATCTCCGCTTAGGTGAGCAGTTCTTC
abundance: many; v_gene: TRBV9; j_gene: TRBJ2-1; d_gene: -; CDR3aa: CASSAMGLSSYNEQFF; CDR3nt: TGTGCCAGCAGCGCCATGGGGTTAAGCTCCTACAATGAGCAGTTCTTC
abundance: many; v_gene: TRBV6-4; j_gene: TRBJ2-3; d_gene: -; CDR3aa: CASSDYRDTQYF; CDR3nt: TGTGCCAGCAGTGACTATAGGGATACGCAGTATTTT
abundance: few; v_gene: TRBV6-1; j_gene: TRBJ2-3; d_gene: -; CDR3aa: CASRRGPEVDTQYF; CDR3nt: TGTGCCAGCAGGAGGGGACCAGAGGTAGATACGCAGTATTTT
abundance: -; v_gene: TRBV6-1; j_gene: TRBJ2-4; d_gene: TRBD2; CDR3aa: CAGSGGRGWDIQYF; CDR3nt: TGTGCGGGCAGCGGGGGCCGTGGCTGGGACATTCAGTACTTC
abundance: -; v_gene: TRBV4-2; j_gene: TRBJ2-5; d_gene: TRBD2; CDR3aa: CASSQAIAGGPLETQYF; CDR3nt: TGTGCCAGCAGCCAGGCCATAGCGGGAGGTCCGCTTGAGACCCAGTACTTC
abundance: -; v_gene: TRBV19; j_gene: TRBJ2-2; d_gene: TRBD2; CDR3aa: CASSRGLAGGWDTGELFF; CDR3nt: TGTGCCAGTAGTAGGGGACTAGCGGGAGGGTGGGACACCGGGGAGCTGTTTTTT
abundance: few; v_gene: TRBV6-1; j_gene: TRBJ2-6; d_gene: TRBD2; CDR3aa: CASSEVAGGVGGANVLTF; CDR3nt: TGTGCCAGCAGTGAAGTAGCGGGAGGGGTGGGAGGGGCCAACGTCCTGACTTTC
abundance: many; v_gene: TRBV30; j_gene: TRBJ2-6; d_gene: -; CDR3aa: CACPDWEISSGANVLTF; CDR3nt: TGTGCCTGCCCGGACTGGGAAATTAGCTCTGGGGCCAACGTCCTGACTTTC
abundance: medium-sized; v_gene: TRBV10-2; j_gene: TRBJ2-7; d_gene: -; CDR3aa: CASSESRVEQYF; CDR3nt: TGCGCCAGCAGTGAGTCGAGGGTCGAGCAGTACTTC
abundance: -; v_gene: TRBV10-2; j_gene: TRBJ2-3; d_gene: -; CDR3aa: CGGSGVAAKNTQYF; CDR3nt: TGCGGCGGCTCGGGGGTGGCAGCCAAAAATACGCAGTATTTT
abundance: many; v_gene: TRBV14; j_gene: TRBJ1-2; d_gene: TRBD1; CDR3aa: CASSQGQGRYGYTF; CDR3nt: TGTGCCAGCAGCCAAGGACAGGGACGGTATGGCTACACCTTC
abundance: -; v_gene: TRBV27; j_gene: TRBJ2-5; d_gene: -; CDR3aa: CASSAGRGASEQETQYF; CDR3nt: TGTGCCAGCAGTGCGGGCCGAGGGGCCTCTGAGCAAGAGACCCAGTACTTC
abundance: -; v_gene: TRBV5-1; j_gene: TRBJ1-4; d_gene: -; CDR3aa: CASSLAGATNEKLFF; CDR3nt: TGCGCCAGCAGCTTGGCAGGTGCAACTAATGAAAAACTGTTTTTT
abundance: -; v_gene: TRBV6-1; j_gene: TRBJ2-1; d_gene: -; CDR3aa: CASTLGGGAYNEQFF; CDR3nt: TGTGCCAGCACCCTGGGCGGGGGCGCCTACAATGAGCAGTTCTTC
abundance: -; v_gene: TRBV12-3/TRBV12-4; j_gene: TRBJ1-1; d_gene: TRBD1; CDR3aa: CASSLSGGKGTEAFF; CDR3nt: TGTGCCAGCAGTTTGTCAGGGGGTAAGGGCACTGAAGCTTTCTTT
abundance: many; v_gene: TRBV4-1; j_gene: TRBJ1-1; d_gene: -; CDR3aa: CASSQERRLNTEAFF; CDR3nt: TGCGCCAGCAGCCAAGAACGACGGTTGAACACTGAAGCTTTCTTT
abundance: many; v_gene: TRBV5-3; j_gene: TRBJ1-2; d_gene: -; CDR3aa: CARSFSRGLYGYTF; CDR3nt: TGTGCCAGAAGCTTCAGTCGGGGGCTCTATGGCTACACCTTC
abundance: -; v_gene: TRBV6-1; j_gene: TRBJ2-3; d_gene: -; CDR3aa: CGSGEGGSATDTQYF; CDR3nt: TGTGGCAGCGGCGAGGGGGGGAGCGCCACAGATACGCAGTACTTT
abundance: medium-sized; v_gene: TRBV7-2; j_gene: TRBJ2-3; d_gene: -; CDR3aa: CASSFAGPTITGTQYF; CDR3nt: TGTGCCAGCAGCTTCGCGGGACCCACTATAACGGGTACGCAGTATTTT
abundance: few; v_gene: TRBV14; j_gene: TRBJ1-1; d_gene: -; CDR3aa: CASSRREGLNTEAFF; CDR3nt: TGTGCCAGCAGTCGGAGGGAGGGGCTGAACACTGAAGCTTTCTTT
abundance: -; v_gene: TRBV6-5; j_gene: TRBJ1-2; d_gene: -; CDR3aa: CASSSSRGRPNYGYTF; CDR3nt: TGTGCCAGCAGTTCAAGCCGGGGCAGGCCAAACTATGGCTACACCTTC
abundance: -; v_gene: TRBV3-1; j_gene: TRBJ2-4; d_gene: -; CDR3aa: CASSLGKNIQYF; CDR3nt: TGTGCCAGCAGCTTAGGGAAAAACATTCAGTACTTC
abundance: -; v_gene: TRBV6-1; j_gene: TRBJ2-7; d_gene: -; CDR3aa: CARGDGSPDQDTQYF; CDR3nt: TGTGCCAGGGGTGATGGGAGCCCGGACCAAGATACGCAGTACTTC
abundance: many; v_gene: TRBV6-1; j_gene: TRBJ2-3; d_gene: -; CDR3aa: CASNEGGFSTDTQYF; CDR3nt: TGTGCCAGCAACGAGGGGGGATTTAGCACAGATACGCAGTATTTT
abundance: medium-sized; v_gene: TRBV6-1; j_gene: TRBJ1-1; d_gene: -; CDR3aa: CASSEALGGTEAFF; CDR3nt: TGTGCCAGCAGTGAAGCTCTAGGGGGGACTGAAGCTTTCTTT
abundance: once; v_gene: TRBV6-5; j_gene: TRBJ2-1; d_gene: -; CDR3aa: CASSYNEQFF; CDR3nt: TGTGCCAGCTCTTACAATGAGCAGTTCTTC
abundance: -; v_gene: TRBV10-2; j_gene: TRBJ2-3; d_gene: -; CDR3aa: CRSTGVGGKNIQYF; CDR3nt: TGCCGCAGCACGGGGGTAGGGGGCAAAAACATTCAGTATTTT
abundance: few; v_gene: TRBV6-5; j_gene: TRBJ2-7; d_gene: TRBD1; CDR3aa: CASSSGTGPSSYEQYF; CDR3nt: TGTGCCAGCAGTTCCGGGACAGGGCCAAGCTCCTACGAGCAGTACTTC
abundance: -; v_gene: TRBV10-2; j_gene: TRBJ2-1; d_gene: TRBD2; CDR3aa: CASSAGGGGLGGNEQFF; CDR3nt: TGCGCCAGCAGTGCCGGGGGAGGGGGACTAGGGGGCAATGAGCAGTTCTTC
abundance: -; v_gene: TRBV12-3/TRBV12-4; j_gene: TRBJ2-1; d_gene: TRBD1; CDR3aa: CASRSGTGGYNEQFF; CDR3nt: TGTGCCAGCAGGTCGGGGACAGGGGGCTACAATGAGCAGTTCTTC
abundance: -; v_gene: TRBV5-1; j_gene: TRBJ2-3; d_gene: TRBD2; CDR3aa: CASSPGTSGRGADTQYF; CDR3nt: TGCGCCAGCAGCCCCGGGACTAGCGGGAGGGGTGCAGATACGCAGTATTTT
abundance: many; v_gene: TRBV7-2; j_gene: TRBJ2-7; d_gene: -; CDR3aa: CASSPLAERVGYEQYF; CDR3nt: TGTGCCAGCAGTCCCCTCGCGGAGAGGGTAGGCTACGAGCAGTACTTC
abundance: -; v_gene: TRBV5-1; j_gene: TRBJ2-3; d_gene: TRBD2; CDR3aa: CASSLATSGSRTDTQYF; CDR3nt: TGCGCCAGCAGCTTGGCAACTAGCGGGAGTCGGACAGATACGCAGTATTTT
abundance: -; v_gene: TRBV7-2; j_gene: TRBJ2-3; d_gene: -; CDR3aa: CASSLAKGVDTQYF; CDR3nt: TGTGCCAGCAGCTTAGCTAAGGGTGTAGATACGCAGTATTTT
abundance: -; v_gene: TRBV10-3; j_gene: TRBJ1-6; d_gene: -; CDR3aa: CAIRGWAYSSPLHF; CDR3nt: TGTGCCATCCGAGGGTGGGCCTATAGTTCACCCCTCCACTTT
abundance: once; v_gene: TRBV20-1; j_gene: TRBJ2-7; d_gene: TRBD2; CDR3aa: CSARTSSAYEQYF; CDR3nt: TGCAGTGCTAGGACTAGCAGTGCCTACGAGCAGTACTTC
abundance: few; v_gene: TRBV25-1; j_gene: TRBJ2-5; d_gene: -; CDR3aa: CASSPGELRPQYF; CDR3nt: TGTGCCAGCAGCCCCGGGGAGTTAAGGCCCCAGTACTTC
abundance: -; v_gene: TRBV4-1; j_gene: TRBJ2-3; d_gene: -; CDR3aa: CASCRDSGPGAKNMQYF; CDR3nt: TGCGCCAGCTGCCGAGACTCGGGGCCGGGGGCCAAAAACATGCAGTATTTT
abundance: few; v_gene: TRBV28; j_gene: TRBJ2-7; d_gene: -; CDR3aa: CASSFLRNDQYF; CDR3nt: TGTGCCAGCAGTTTCCTAAGGAACGATCAGTACTTC
abundance: large; v_gene: TRBV6-5; j_gene: TRBJ1-1; d_gene: -; CDR3aa: CASSYGGNTEAFF; CDR3nt: TGTGCCAGCAGCTACGGAGGGAACACTGAAGCTTTCTTT
abundance: many; v_gene: TRBV6-5; j_gene: TRBJ2-1; d_gene: TRBD1; CDR3aa: CASSHGQGWYNEQFF; CDR3nt: TGTGCCAGCAGTCACGGACAGGGATGGTACAATGAGCAGTTCTTC
abundance: medium-sized; v_gene: TRBV6-6; j_gene: TRBJ2-1; d_gene: TRBD2; CDR3aa: CASSYSTGGRGANEQFF; CDR3nt: TGTGCCAGCAGTTATTCTACCGGCGGGAGAGGGGCGAATGAGCAGTTCTTC
abundance: -; v_gene: TRBV4-1; j_gene: TRBJ2-1; d_gene: TRBD2; CDR3aa: CASSQLAGGPGNEQFF; CDR3nt: TGCGCCAGCAGCCAGCTAGCGGGAGGGCCGGGGAATGAGCAGTTCTTC
abundance: many; v_gene: TRBV6-5; j_gene: TRBJ2-7; d_gene: -; CDR3aa: CASSYSGGSAYEQYF; CDR3nt: TGTGCCAGCAGTTACTCAGGGGGGTCGGCCTACGAGCAGTACTTC
abundance: once; v_gene: TRBV10-2; j_gene: TRBJ2-3; d_gene: -; CDR3aa: CGRGADTQYF; CDR3nt: TGCGGCCGTGGGGCAGATACCCAGTATTTT
abundance: few; v_gene: TRBV4-1; j_gene: TRBJ1-1; d_gene: -; CDR3aa: CASSQDTYRWNTEAFF; CDR3nt: TGCGCCAGCAGCCAAGATACATACAGATGGAACACTGAAGCTTTCTTT
abundance: -; v_gene: TRBV10-3; j_gene: TRBJ2-5; d_gene: -; CDR3aa: CAISRDQETQYF; CDR3nt: TGTGCCATCAGCAGGGACCAAGAGACCCAGTACTTC